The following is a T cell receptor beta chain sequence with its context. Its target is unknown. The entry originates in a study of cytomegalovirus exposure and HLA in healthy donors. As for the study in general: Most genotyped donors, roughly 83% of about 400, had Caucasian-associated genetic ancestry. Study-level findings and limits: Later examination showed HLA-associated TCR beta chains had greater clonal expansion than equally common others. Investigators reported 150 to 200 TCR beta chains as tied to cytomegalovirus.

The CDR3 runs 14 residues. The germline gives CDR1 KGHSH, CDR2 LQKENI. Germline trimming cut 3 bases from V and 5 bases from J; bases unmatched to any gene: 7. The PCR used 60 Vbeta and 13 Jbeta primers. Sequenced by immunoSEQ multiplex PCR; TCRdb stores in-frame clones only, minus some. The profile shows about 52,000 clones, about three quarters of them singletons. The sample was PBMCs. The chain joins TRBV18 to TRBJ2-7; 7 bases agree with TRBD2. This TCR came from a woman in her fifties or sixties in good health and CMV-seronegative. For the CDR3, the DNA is TGTGCCAGCTCACCGAGTCTGGGAGGGGACGAGCAGTACTTC. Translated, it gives CASSPSLGGDEQYF.